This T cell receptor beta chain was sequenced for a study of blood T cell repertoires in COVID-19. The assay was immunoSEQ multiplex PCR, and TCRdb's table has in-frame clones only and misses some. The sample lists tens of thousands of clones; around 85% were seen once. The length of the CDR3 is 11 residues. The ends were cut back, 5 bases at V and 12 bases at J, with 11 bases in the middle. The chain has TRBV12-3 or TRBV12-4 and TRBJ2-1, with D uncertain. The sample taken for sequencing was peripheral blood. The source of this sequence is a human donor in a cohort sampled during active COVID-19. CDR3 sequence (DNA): TGTGCCAGCAGTCCTAATTGGTTGCAGTTCTTC. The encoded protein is CASSPNWLQFF.